These 3 T cell receptor beta chains share one sample of origin, sequenced in a study of cytomegalovirus exposure and HLA in healthy donors. Primers for the PCR totalled 60 Vbeta and 13 Jbeta. The table came from immunoSEQ multiplex PCR; TCRdb's copy has only in-frame clones and leaves some out. This repertoire shows over 200,000 clones, over 80% found once; its top ten account for around 6%. Material for sequencing was PBMCs. All receptors come from a middle-aged man in good health and CMV-seropositive.

The rearrangement joins TRBV19 to TRBJ2-7; 7 nucleotides line up with TRBD1. The CDR3 contains 15 residues. V shed 5 bases, J shed 0 bases, and the junction held 7 bases outside the gene matches. The germline gives CDR1 LNHDA, CDR2 SQIVND (reference sequence). CDR3: CASSPYTGVSYEQYF. CDR3 bases: TGTGCCAGTAGTCCCTATACAGGGGTCTCCTACGAGCAGTACTTC.

This chain uses TRBV19 with TRBJ1-2; 8 bases are a match to TRBD1. Losses at the gene ends were 5 bases for V and 4 bases for J; bases not matched to a gene: 3. The CDR3 totals 13 residues. Germline CDR1 is LNHDA and CDR2 is SQIVND (reference sequence). The CDR3 DNA reads TGTGCCAGTAGTTTCGGACAGGGCTATGGCTACACCTTC. It yields the protein CASSFGQGYGYTF.

The DNA of the CDR3 is TGTGCCAGCGCCTACCGGGACAGCGCTTTCTTT. Translating it yields CASAYRDSAFF. V and J are TRBV7-9 and TRBJ1-1, with TRBD1 matching over 7 bases. Germline-derived CDR1 and CDR2 are SEHNR and FQNEAQ (reference sequence). After removal of 8 bases from V and 11 bases from J, the junction contained 8 bases not matched to a gene. This CDR3 is 11 amino acids long.